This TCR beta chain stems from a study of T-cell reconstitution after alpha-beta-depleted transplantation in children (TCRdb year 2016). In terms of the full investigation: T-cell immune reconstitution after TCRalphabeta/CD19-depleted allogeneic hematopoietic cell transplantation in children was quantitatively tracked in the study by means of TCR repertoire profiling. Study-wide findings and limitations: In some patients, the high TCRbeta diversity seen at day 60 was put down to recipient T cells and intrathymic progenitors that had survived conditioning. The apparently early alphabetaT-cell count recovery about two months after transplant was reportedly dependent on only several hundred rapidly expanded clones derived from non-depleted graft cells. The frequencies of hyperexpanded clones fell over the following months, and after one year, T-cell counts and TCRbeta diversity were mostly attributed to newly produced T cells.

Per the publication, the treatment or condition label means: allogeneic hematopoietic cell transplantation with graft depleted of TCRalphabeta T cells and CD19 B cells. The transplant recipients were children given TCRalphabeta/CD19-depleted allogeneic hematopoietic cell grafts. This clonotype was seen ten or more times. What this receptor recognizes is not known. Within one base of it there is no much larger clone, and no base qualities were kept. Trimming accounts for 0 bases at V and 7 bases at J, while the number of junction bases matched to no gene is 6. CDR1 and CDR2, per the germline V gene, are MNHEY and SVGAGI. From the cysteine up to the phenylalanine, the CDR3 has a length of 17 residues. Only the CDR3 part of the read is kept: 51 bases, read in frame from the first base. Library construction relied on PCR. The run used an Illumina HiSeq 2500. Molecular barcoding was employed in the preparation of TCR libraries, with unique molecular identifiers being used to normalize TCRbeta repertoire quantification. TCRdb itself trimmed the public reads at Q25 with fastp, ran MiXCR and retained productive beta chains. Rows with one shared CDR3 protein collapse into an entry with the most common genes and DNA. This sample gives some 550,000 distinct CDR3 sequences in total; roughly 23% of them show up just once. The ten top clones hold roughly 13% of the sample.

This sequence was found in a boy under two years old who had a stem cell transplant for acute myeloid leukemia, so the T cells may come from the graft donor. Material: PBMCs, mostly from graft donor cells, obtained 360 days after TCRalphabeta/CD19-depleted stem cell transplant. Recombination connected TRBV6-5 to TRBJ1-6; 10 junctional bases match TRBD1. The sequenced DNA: TGTGCCAGCAGTTACTCCTACGGACAGGGGGGGAATTCACCCCTCCACTTT. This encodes CASSYSYGQGGNSPLHF.